This TCR beta chain appears in the sequencing data of a study of blood T cells in healthy people across ages. V lost 4 bases, J lost 6 bases, and 5 bases stayed unmatched. The CDR3 extends over 15 amino acids. The V gene's germline CDR1 is MNHEY and CDR2 SVGAGI. Primed by a sample-barcoded 5' primer and a J-beta primer mix, a second PCR proceeded for 7 to 11 cycles. A minimum of 2.5 million CDR3-containing paired-end reads was obtained for each sample. TCRdb recomputed calls from the 5' RACE reads with MiXCR, one row per CDR3 protein. The data hold 580,000 or so distinct CDR3 sequences, with under 55% observed a single time. It was approximately 9 milliliters of peripheral blood that were drawn from each donor. This clonotype occurred many times.

The chain joins TRBV6-5 to TRBJ2-1, with TRBD2 matching 11 bases. The clonotype was recovered from a man older than 75 in good health. The sample comprised blood. DNA of the CDR3: TGTGCCAGCAGTTCTAGCGGGGGGTCCGGCAATGAGCAGTTCTTC. Translation gives CASSSSGGSGNEQFF.